These 14 T cell receptor beta chains came from one sample sequenced in a study of blood T cell repertoires in COVID-19. Using immunoSEQ multiplex PCR, the repertoire was profiled, and TCRdb retains in-frame clones only, with some absent. In the table there are roughly 250,000 clones, 75% to 85% of which are singletons. Specimen: peripheral blood. These TCRs come from a woman aged 55 to 70 with active or convalescent COVID-19.

CDR3 bases: TGCGCCAGCAGCCCAAGACAGGGACTAGCGGGGGGGCTTATCTACAATGAGCAGTTCTTC. Translated: CASSPRQGLAGGLIYNEQFF. The genes are TRBV4-1 and TRBJ2-1, with 16 bases matching TRBD2. CDR3 length: 20 residues. After removal of 4 bases from V and 3 bases from J, the junction contained 12 bases not matched to a gene. Looked up from germline, CDR1 is MGHRA and CDR2 is YSYEKL.

This clone was recorded many times. The same CDR3 is also encoded by other DNA sequences in this sample. The chain joins TRBV6-2 or TRBV6-3 to TRBJ1-5, with D perhaps matching TRBD1 (6 bases). Germline loops: CDR1 MNHEY, CDR2 SVGEGT. Trimming took off 2 bases at V and 7 bases at J, with 15 bases between the two ends. The CDR3 runs 15 residues. The CDR3 loop is CASSYTTGFGQPQHF. Written as DNA, the CDR3 is TGTGCCAGCAGTTACACTACAGGGTTCGGGCAGCCCCAGCATTTT.

The rearrangement uses TRBV5-1 and TRBJ2-7; the match to TRBD1 covers 8 bases. Trimming cost V 3 bases and J 9 bases; bases outside gene matches: 11. CDR1 and CDR2 from the germline V gene are SGHRS and YFSETQ. CDR3 length: 14 amino acids. The CDR3 sequence is CASSSRQGAGAQYF. In DNA form, the CDR3 reads TGCGCCAGCAGCTCGCGGCAGGGGGCTGGGGCGCAGTACTTC.

V is TRBV5-1 and J is TRBJ2-7, with D unclear. V gave up 0 bases and J gave up 6 bases, with 7 bases separating them. CDR3 length: 12 residues. In germline, CDR1 is SGHRS, CDR2 YFSETQ. The CDR3 is CASSLGSVEQYF. In DNA, the CDR3 is TGCGCCAGCAGCTTGGGGTCGGTCGAGCAGTACTTC.

The V gene is TRBV2, the J gene TRBJ2-5, with 13 bases identical to TRBD2. V lost 9 bases, J lost 5 bases, and 9 bases stayed unmatched. Per germline, CDR1 SNHLY and CDR2 FYNNEI. The length of the CDR3 is 15 residues. This CDR3 is CASTLAGGPQETQYF. For the CDR3, the DNA is TGTGCCAGTACACTAGCGGGGGGGCCCCAGGAGACCCAGTACTTC.

V and J are TRBV18 and TRBJ2-3, with D possibly being TRBD2 (6 bases). V shed 3 bases and J shed 6 bases, with 31 bases lying between them. CDR1 KGHSH and CDR2 LQKENI come from the germline V gene. The CDR3 runs to 20 residues. This chain's CDR3 is CASSPRVLDRGTGVLDTQYF. The CDR3 nucleotides are TGTGCCAGCTCACCCCGTGTGCTAGATCGCGGGACGGGAGTTTTGGATACGCAGTATTTT.

The chain joins TRBV7-9 to TRBJ2-5, with 8 bases that match TRBD1. The CDR3 runs to 12 residues. The V segment lost 6 bases and the J segment 13 bases; nucleotides outside the gene matches: 10. CDR1 and CDR2 from the germline V gene are SEHNR and FQNEAQ (reference sequence). CDR3 protein: CASRPPDRALYF. The CDR3 region has the DNA TGTGCCAGCAGGCCTCCGGACAGGGCGTTGTACTTC.

The chain combines TRBV3-1 (or the pseudogene TRBV3-2) with TRBJ2-3, with 9 bases identical to TRBD1. Per germline, CDR1 LGHDT and CDR2 YNNKEL (reference sequence). Trimming took 4 bases from V and 0 from J; bases not matched to a gene: 5. The CDR3 is 16 amino acids. The CDR3 DNA reads TGTGCCAGCAGCCGGATAGACAGGGGGAGCACAGATACGCAGTATTTT. It codes for CASSRIDRGSTDTQYF.

The chain carries TRBV11-2 and TRBJ2-7, with unresolved D. The V end was cut by 5 bases, the J end by 3 bases, with 5 bases between. This CDR3 comprises 11 residues. Germline V gene data show CDR1 as SGHAT and CDR2 as FQNNGV. The CDR3: CASSPHYEQYF. The CDR3 nucleotides are TGTGCCAGCAGCCCCCACTACGAGCAGTACTTC. The entire variable domain, with the rest obtained from reference TRBV11-2 and TRBJ2-7, is as follows: EAGVAQSPRYKIIEKRQSVAFWCNPISGHATLYWYQQILGQGPKLLIQFQNNGVVDDSQLPKDRFSAERLKGVDSTLKIQPAKLEDSAVYLCASSPHYEQYFGPGTRLTVT.

The V call is TRBV12-3 or TRBV12-4, the J call TRBJ1-5; weak D call: TRBD1 (5 bases). V lost 8 bases and J lost 5, with 13 bases in between. The CDR3 consists of 13 residues. The CDR3 DNA reads as TGTGCCAGCGTGGGGACTTCGGATCAGCCCCAGCATTTT. Protein product: CASVGTSDQPQHF.

This rearrangement joins TRBV7-8 to TRBJ1-3; D may be TRBD1 (6 bases). CDR1 and CDR2 from the germline V gene are SGHVS and FQNEAQ. The CDR3 is 17 residues long. V was pared by 5 bases and J by 2 bases, with 19 bases between. CDR3 amino acids: CASSTRPPGDTGNTIYF. CDR3 DNA sequence: TGTGCCAGCAGCACCCGACCGCCAGGGGACACTGGAAACACCATATATTTT.

This chain uses TRBV12-3 or TRBV12-4 with TRBJ2-7; 8 bases fit TRBD1. After removal of 6 bases from V and 12 bases from J, the junction contained 10 bases not matched to a gene. The CDR3 is made up of 12 amino acids. The CDR3 nucleotides read TGTGCCAGCAGACCGGACAGGGACGCTCTGTACTTC. Translating gives CASRPDRDALYF.

This chain uses TRBV29-1 with TRBJ2-1; 7 positions match TRBD2. V dropped 6 bases and J dropped 0; count of bases not matched to a gene: 2. Germline lookup yields CDR1 SQVTM and CDR2 ANQGSEA. This CDR3 is built from 13 residues. DNA for the CDR3: TGCAGCGTCGAGCGGGGCTCCTACAATGAGCAGTTCTTC. As protein: CSVERGSYNEQFF.

The rearrangement links TRBV7-8 to TRBJ2-1, with a weak D call TRBD1 (6 bases). Looked up from germline, CDR1 is SGHVS and CDR2 is FQNEAQ. Trimming took 2 bases from V and 0 from J, leaving 17 bases between them. The CDR3 has 18 residues. This CDR3 is CASSLRAMTGYSYNEQFF. CDR3 bases: TGTGCCAGCAGCTTAAGGGCGATGACAGGTTACTCCTACAATGAGCAGTTCTTC.